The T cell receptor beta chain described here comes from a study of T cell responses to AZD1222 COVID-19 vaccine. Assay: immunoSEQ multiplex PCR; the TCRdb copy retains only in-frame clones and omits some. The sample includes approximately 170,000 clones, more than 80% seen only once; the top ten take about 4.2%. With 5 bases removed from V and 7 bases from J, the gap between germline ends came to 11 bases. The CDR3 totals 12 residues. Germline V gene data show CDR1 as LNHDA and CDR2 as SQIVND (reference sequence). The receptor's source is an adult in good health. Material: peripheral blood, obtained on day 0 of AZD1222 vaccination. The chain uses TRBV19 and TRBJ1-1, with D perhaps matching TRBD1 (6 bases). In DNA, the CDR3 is TGTGCCAGTAGTCGGACAGTCCTTGAAGCTTTCTTT. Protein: CASSRTVLEAFF.